A selection of T cell receptor beta chains follows, all from one sample in a study of blood T cell repertoires in COVID-19. The protocol was immunoSEQ multiplex PCR, while the TCRdb copy is restricted to in-frame clones and leaves out a portion. In the table there are some 250,000 clones, 70% to 90% of which are singletons. The material sequenced was PBMCs or T cells enriched from blood (not recorded which). Every receptor here comes from a woman aged 45-65 years who had recovered from COVID-19. Each CDR3 is given with its conserved first and last residue. Fields, in order: CDR3 length, J gene, V gene, D gene, clone size, CDR3 DNA, CDR3 protein. A D gene is named only where the DNA matches it firmly. Clone size is not always given. Where it is, it says once, few, many or a class for expanded clones.

CDR3 length: 12
J gene: TRBJ1-2
V gene: TRBV6-6
D gene: -
clone size: -
CDR3 DNA: TGTGCCAGCAGTCCACGGGAAGCTGGCTACACCTTC
CDR3 protein: CASSPREAGYTF

CDR3 length: 17
J gene: TRBJ1-4
V gene: TRBV18
D gene: -
clone size: -
CDR3 DNA: TGTGCCAGCTCATCCGGGACAACGACTTTCCCTAATGAAAAACTGTTTTTT
CDR3 protein: CASSSGTTTFPNEKLFF

CDR3 length: 15
J gene: TRBJ2-7
V gene: TRBV30
D gene: -
clone size: -
CDR3 DNA: TGTGCCTGGAGTTTATTAGGGCTAGGGAGCCACGAGCAGTACTTC
CDR3 protein: CAWSLLGLGSHEQYF

CDR3 length: 17
J gene: TRBJ2-1
V gene: TRBV27
D gene: TRBD2
clone size: -
CDR3 DNA: TGTGCCAGCAGTTTCGTTGGGCGGGGGAAAGCCATCAATGAGCAGTTCTTC
CDR3 protein: CASSFVGRGKAINEQFF

CDR3 length: 15
J gene: TRBJ2-7
V gene: TRBV5-1
D gene: -
clone size: few
CDR3 DNA: TGCGCCAGCAGCTTGGATCCTAGCTCGATCAGCGGGCAGTACTTC
CDR3 protein: CASSLDPSSISGQYF

CDR3 length: 14
J gene: TRBJ2-7
V gene: TRBV19
D gene: -
clone size: -
CDR3 DNA: TGTGCCAGTAGTATAGGACTCGGGAACTACGAGCAGTACTTC
CDR3 protein: CASSIGLGNYEQYF

CDR3 length: 13
J gene: TRBJ1-1
V gene: TRBV2
D gene: TRBD1
clone size: -
CDR3 DNA: TGTGCCAGCATGGGGACAGGGTGGTTTGGAGCTTTCTTT
CDR3 protein: CASMGTGWFGAFF

CDR3 length: 16
J gene: TRBJ2-2
V gene: TRBV19
D gene: TRBD1
clone size: -
CDR3 DNA: TGTGCCAGTAGTATGAGGGGACAGGGAAGGACCGGGGAGCTGTTTTTT
CDR3 protein: CASSMRGQGRTGELFF

CDR3 length: 15
J gene: TRBJ1-3
V gene: TRBV28
D gene: -
clone size: -
CDR3 DNA: TGTGCCAGCAACCGCCCAGGTCTATCTGGAAACACCATATATTTT
CDR3 protein: CASNRPGLSGNTIYF

CDR3 length: 16
J gene: TRBJ1-6
V gene: TRBV5-1
D gene: -
clone size: -
CDR3 DNA: TGCGCCAGCAGCCCCCGGGACAACTCCTATAATTCACCCCTCCACTTT
CDR3 protein: CASSPRDNSYNSPLHF

CDR3 length: 17
J gene: TRBJ2-1
V gene: TRBV3-1/TRBV3-2
D gene: TRBD2
clone size: few
CDR3 DNA: TGTGCCAGCAGCCAACAATCGTCAGCGGGACCTTACAATGAGCAGTTCTTC
CDR3 protein: CASSQQSSAGPYNEQFF

CDR3 length: 15
J gene: TRBJ1-1
V gene: TRBV18
D gene: TRBD1
clone size: -
CDR3 DNA: TGTGCCAGCTCATCGAGACAGGGGGTAGGGACTGAAGCTTTCTTT
CDR3 protein: CASSSRQGVGTEAFF

CDR3 length: 16
J gene: TRBJ2-5
V gene: TRBV14
D gene: TRBD1
clone size: -
CDR3 DNA: TGTGCCAGCAGCCTCGGGACAGAGGGTCCCCAAGAGACCCAGTACTTC
CDR3 protein: CASSLGTEGPQETQYF

CDR3 length: 14
J gene: TRBJ1-1
V gene: TRBV3-1/TRBV3-2
D gene: TRBD1
clone size: -
CDR3 DNA: TGTGCCAGCAGACAGGGGGGGAAGAACACTGAAGCTTTCTTT
CDR3 protein: CASRQGGKNTEAFF

CDR3 length: 16
J gene: TRBJ2-7
V gene: TRBV23-1
D gene: TRBD1
clone size: -
CDR3 DNA: TGCGCCAGCAGTCAATCGGGACAGGGGTATTCCTACGAGCAGTACTTC
CDR3 protein: CASSQSGQGYSYEQYF

CDR3 length: 14
J gene: TRBJ1-2
V gene: TRBV4-2
D gene: -
clone size: -
CDR3 DNA: TGTGCCAGCAGCCAAGAAATACCAGGCTATGGCTACACCTTC
CDR3 protein: CASSQEIPGYGYTF

CDR3 length: 16
J gene: TRBJ1-2
V gene: TRBV3-1/TRBV3-2
D gene: TRBD1
clone size: -
CDR3 DNA: TGTGCCAGCAGCCAAGGACCTCTTCCAGGGGGTGGCGGCTACACCTTC
CDR3 protein: CASSQGPLPGGGGYTF

CDR3 length: 14
J gene: TRBJ1-4
V gene: TRBV29-1
D gene: -
clone size: -
CDR3 DNA: TGCAGCGTTAGCTCAGGGACAACTAATGAAAAACTGTTTTTT
CDR3 protein: CSVSSGTTNEKLFF

CDR3 length: 14
J gene: TRBJ1-3
V gene: TRBV28
D gene: -
clone size: -
CDR3 DNA: TGTGCCAGCAGACCGGGACAAGCTGGAAACACCATATATTTT
CDR3 protein: CASRPGQAGNTIYF

CDR3 length: 20
J gene: TRBJ1-5
V gene: TRBV7-8
D gene: TRBD1
clone size: -
CDR3 DNA: TGTGCCAGCAGCTTATTTAGGGTCTGGGACAGGACTTATAGCAATCAGCCCCAGCATTTT
CDR3 protein: CASSLFRVWDRTYSNQPQHF

CDR3 length: 18
J gene: TRBJ2-3
V gene: TRBV28
D gene: TRBD2
clone size: -
CDR3 DNA: TGTGCCAGCAGGCTAGCGGGAGGCCCGGGGGTGGCTGCAGATACGCAGTATTTT
CDR3 protein: CASRLAGGPGVAADTQYF

CDR3 length: 15
J gene: TRBJ2-5
V gene: TRBV5-6
D gene: -
clone size: -
CDR3 DNA: TGTGCCAGCAGCTTAGGTCAGGGGAAGCAAGAGACCCAGTACTTC
CDR3 protein: CASSLGQGKQETQYF

CDR3 length: 13
J gene: TRBJ2-7
V gene: TRBV7-6
D gene: -
clone size: -
CDR3 DNA: TGTGCCAGCAGCTCAGGGGTTACCTACGAGCAGTACTTC
CDR3 protein: CASSSGVTYEQYF

CDR3 length: 13
J gene: TRBJ2-7
V gene: TRBV14
D gene: -
clone size: -
CDR3 DNA: TGTGCCAGCAGCCAAATGGGCACCTACGAGCAGTACTTC
CDR3 protein: CASSQMGTYEQYF

CDR3 length: 20
J gene: TRBJ2-1
V gene: TRBV28
D gene: TRBD2
clone size: -
CDR3 DNA: TGTGCCAGCAGGCACCTTAACCTGACTAGCGGGAGGGCTACGGGGAATGAGCAGTTCTTC
CDR3 protein: CASRHLNLTSGRATGNEQFF

CDR3 length: 15
J gene: TRBJ1-2
V gene: TRBV2
D gene: TRBD1
clone size: -
CDR3 DNA: TGTGCCAGCAGTTTCGACAGGGGGCGGAACTATGGCTACACCTTC
CDR3 protein: CASSFDRGRNYGYTF

CDR3 length: 13
J gene: TRBJ1-1
V gene: TRBV7-8
D gene: TRBD1
clone size: -
CDR3 DNA: TGTGCCAGCACGACAGGGGCGGACACTGAAGCTTTCTTT
CDR3 protein: CASTTGADTEAFF

CDR3 length: 14
J gene: TRBJ1-1
V gene: TRBV7-6
D gene: -
clone size: -
CDR3 DNA: TGTGCCAGCAGCCGGACCGGGAGGCACACTGAAGCTTTCTTT
CDR3 protein: CASSRTGRHTEAFF

CDR3 length: 12
J gene: TRBJ2-3
V gene: TRBV21-1
D gene: -
clone size: -
CDR3 DNA: TGTGCCAGCAGCCCTAAGACAGATACGCAGTATTTT
CDR3 protein: CASSPKTDTQYF

CDR3 length: 13
J gene: TRBJ2-1
V gene: TRBV19
D gene: TRBD2
clone size: few
CDR3 DNA: TGTGCCAGTAGTCCTGGGGCGACTAGCGGGAGTCTCTTC
CDR3 protein: CASSPGATSGSLF

CDR3 length: 14
J gene: TRBJ1-6
V gene: TRBV28
D gene: -
clone size: -
CDR3 DNA: TGTGCCAGCTCCCTCAGGGATTCGGCCTCACCCCTCCACTTT
CDR3 protein: CASSLRDSASPLHF

CDR3 length: 15
J gene: TRBJ1-5
V gene: TRBV25-1
D gene: -
clone size: -
CDR3 DNA: TGTGCCAGCAGTGACTCTGGTCGGAGGGATCAGCCCCAGCATTTT
CDR3 protein: CASSDSGRRDQPQHF

CDR3 length: 15
J gene: TRBJ1-6
V gene: TRBV5-1
D gene: TRBD1
clone size: -
CDR3 DNA: TGCGCCAGCAGCTCGACAGGGAGGTATAATTCACCCCTCCACTTT
CDR3 protein: CASSSTGRYNSPLHF

CDR3 length: 14
J gene: TRBJ2-7
V gene: TRBV15
D gene: TRBD2
clone size: -
CDR3 DNA: TGTGCCACCAGCGCCGTGCGGGGGGTTGGCGAGCAGTACTTC
CDR3 protein: CATSAVRGVGEQYF

CDR3 length: 16
J gene: TRBJ1-1
V gene: TRBV15
D gene: TRBD1
clone size: -
CDR3 DNA: TGTGCCACCAGCCCGCGGAGGGGGCTAATGAACACTGAAGCTTTCTTT
CDR3 protein: CATSPRRGLMNTEAFF

CDR3 length: 14
J gene: TRBJ1-6
V gene: TRBV3-1/TRBV3-2
D gene: TRBD1
clone size: -
CDR3 DNA: TGTGCCAGCAGCCTTCCGACAGGGAGCTCACCCCTCCACTTT
CDR3 protein: CASSLPTGSSPLHF

CDR3 length: 13
J gene: TRBJ2-3
V gene: TRBV7-8
D gene: -
clone size: -
CDR3 DNA: TGTGCCAGCAGCTTAGTATTTACAGATACGCAGTATTTT
CDR3 protein: CASSLVFTDTQYF

CDR3 length: 13
J gene: TRBJ1-1
V gene: TRBV12-3/TRBV12-4
D gene: -
clone size: once
CDR3 DNA: TGTGCCAGCAGTTTGGAACAGCTCACTGAAGCTTTCTTT
CDR3 protein: CASSLEQLTEAFF

CDR3 length: 16
J gene: TRBJ1-2
V gene: TRBV7-2
D gene: TRBD1
clone size: few
CDR3 DNA: TGTGCCAGCAGCTTAGACCTACGCAGGGGGCAAGAGGGCTACACCTTC
CDR3 protein: CASSLDLRRGQEGYTF

CDR3 length: 14
J gene: TRBJ1-1
V gene: TRBV7-9
D gene: -
clone size: -
CDR3 DNA: TGTGCCAGCAGCCTGCAGGCTGCGAACACTGAAGCTTTCTTT
CDR3 protein: CASSLQAANTEAFF

CDR3 length: 13
J gene: TRBJ1-2
V gene: TRBV27
D gene: -
clone size: -
CDR3 DNA: TGTGCCAGCAGCGTGGACAGCGTATATGGCTACACCTTC
CDR3 protein: CASSVDSVYGYTF

CDR3 length: 12
J gene: TRBJ1-5
V gene: TRBV24-1
D gene: -
clone size: -
CDR3 DNA: TGTGCCACCCAGCAGGGGAATCAGCCCCAGCATTTT
CDR3 protein: CATQQGNQPQHF

CDR3 length: 13
J gene: TRBJ2-1
V gene: TRBV2
D gene: -
clone size: -
CDR3 DNA: TGTGCCAGCAGGGAAGGACCCGGCGGGGAGCAGTTCTTC
CDR3 protein: CASREGPGGEQFF

CDR3 length: 17
J gene: TRBJ2-5
V gene: TRBV9
D gene: -
clone size: -
CDR3 DNA: TGTGCCAGCAGCGTGGAGGATGGTCGCATTTACCAAGAGACCCAGTACTTC
CDR3 protein: CASSVEDGRIYQETQYF

CDR3 length: 14
J gene: TRBJ2-1
V gene: TRBV24-1
D gene: TRBD1
clone size: -
CDR3 DNA: TGTGCCACCAGTGATTTACAGGGGGGCCATGAGCAGTTCTTC
CDR3 protein: CATSDLQGGHEQFF

CDR3 length: 11
J gene: TRBJ1-2
V gene: TRBV20-1
D gene: TRBD1
clone size: -
CDR3 DNA: TGCAGTTCGGGACAGCTCTATGGCTACACCTTC
CDR3 protein: CSSGQLYGYTF

CDR3 length: 14
J gene: TRBJ1-2
V gene: TRBV6-1
D gene: TRBD1
clone size: few
CDR3 DNA: TGTGCCAGCAGTGAAACAGGGGAACCCTATGGCTACACCTTC
CDR3 protein: CASSETGEPYGYTF

CDR3 length: 13
J gene: TRBJ1-4
V gene: TRBV12-3/TRBV12-4
D gene: -
clone size: -
CDR3 DNA: TGTGCCAGCAGTCTTCTAGGGGCTGAAAAACTGTTTTTT
CDR3 protein: CASSLLGAEKLFF

CDR3 length: 15
J gene: TRBJ1-3
V gene: TRBV29-1
D gene: -
clone size: -
CDR3 DNA: TGCAGCGTTGAAGAGGAGTTCTTCTCTGGAAACACCATATATTTT
CDR3 protein: CSVEEEFFSGNTIYF

CDR3 length: 13
J gene: TRBJ1-4
V gene: TRBV12-3/TRBV12-4
D gene: -
clone size: -
CDR3 DNA: TGTGCCAGCAGAGGAACGCAGGCCGAAAAACTGTTTTTT
CDR3 protein: CASRGTQAEKLFF

CDR3 length: 15
J gene: TRBJ1-2
V gene: TRBV2
D gene: TRBD1
clone size: -
CDR3 DNA: TGTGCCTCCTCACGGGACAGGGGTTATGACTATGGCTACACCTTC
CDR3 protein: CASSRDRGYDYGYTF

CDR3 length: 13
J gene: TRBJ1-4
V gene: TRBV28
D gene: -
clone size: -
CDR3 DNA: TGTGCCAGCTCAGGGATCCCTAATGAAAAACTGTTTTTT
CDR3 protein: CASSGIPNEKLFF

CDR3 length: 20
J gene: TRBJ2-5
V gene: TRBV24-1
D gene: TRBD1
clone size: once
CDR3 DNA: TGTGCCACCAGTGACTCCGGGACAGGGAAAGCGACTAGTCCTCCTGGGACCCAGTACTTC
CDR3 protein: CATSDSGTGKATSPPGTQYF

CDR3 length: 14
J gene: TRBJ2-1
V gene: TRBV5-6
D gene: TRBD2
clone size: once
CDR3 DNA: TGTGCCAGCAGCTTGGGGCGGGAGGGGGGATTGAAGTTCTTC
CDR3 protein: CASSLGREGGLKFF